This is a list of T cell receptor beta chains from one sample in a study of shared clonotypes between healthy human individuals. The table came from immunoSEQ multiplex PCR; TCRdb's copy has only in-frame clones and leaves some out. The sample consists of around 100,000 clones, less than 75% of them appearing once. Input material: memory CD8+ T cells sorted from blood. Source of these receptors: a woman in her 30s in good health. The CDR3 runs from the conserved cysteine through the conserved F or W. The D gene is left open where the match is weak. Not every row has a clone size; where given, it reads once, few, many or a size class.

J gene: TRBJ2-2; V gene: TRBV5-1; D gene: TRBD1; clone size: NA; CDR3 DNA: TGCGCCAGCAGCGGCAGGGGGCTGGGCACCGGGGAGCTGTTTTTT; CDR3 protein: CASSGRGLGTGELFF
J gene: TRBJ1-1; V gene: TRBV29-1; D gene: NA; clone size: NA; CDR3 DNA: TGCAGCGTGGTTCCCTTGGGGAAGAACACTGAAGCTTTCTTT; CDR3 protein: CSVVPLGKNTEAFF
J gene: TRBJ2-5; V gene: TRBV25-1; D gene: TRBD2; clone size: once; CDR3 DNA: TGTGCCATCGGGACAGCGACTAGCGGGACAGAGACCCAGTACTTC; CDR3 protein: CAIGTATSGTETQYF
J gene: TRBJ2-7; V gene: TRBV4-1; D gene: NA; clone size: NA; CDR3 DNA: TGCGCCAGCAGCCAAGACTATATGACGGGATTCTACGAGCAGTACTTC; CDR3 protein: CASSQDYMTGFYEQYF
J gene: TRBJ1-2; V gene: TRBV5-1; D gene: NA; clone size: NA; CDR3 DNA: TGCGCCAGCAGCTTTTTCAGAACTAACTATGGCTACACCTTC; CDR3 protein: CASSFFRTNYGYTF
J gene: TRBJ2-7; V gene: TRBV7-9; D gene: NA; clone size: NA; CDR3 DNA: TGTGCCAGCAGCCCCCCAACAGGGCCAAGATCCTACGAGCAGTACTTC; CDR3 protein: CASSPPTGPRSYEQYF
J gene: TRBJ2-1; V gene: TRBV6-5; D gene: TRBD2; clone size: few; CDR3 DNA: TGTGCCAGCAGCCCCGGACTAGCGGGAGCCAATGAGCAGTTCTTC; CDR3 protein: CASSPGLAGANEQFF
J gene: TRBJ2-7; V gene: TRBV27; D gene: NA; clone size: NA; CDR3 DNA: TGTGCCAGCAGTTTCGGGGGCAAGTATAGTGAGCAGTACTTC; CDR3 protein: CASSFGGKYSEQYF
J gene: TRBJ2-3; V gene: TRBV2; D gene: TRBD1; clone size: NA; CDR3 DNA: TGTGCCAGCAGTGAGGCCGGGACAGAATCGGGCACAGATACGCAGTATTTT; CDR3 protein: CASSEAGTESGTDTQYF
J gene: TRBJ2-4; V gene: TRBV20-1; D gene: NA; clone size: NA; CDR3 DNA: TGCAGTGCTAGAGATTATAGAGGACAGTACTTC; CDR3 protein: CSARDYRGQYF
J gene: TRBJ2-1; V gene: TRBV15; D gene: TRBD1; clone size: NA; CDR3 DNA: TGTGCCACCAGTATTGACAGGGCGAATGAGCAGTTCTTC; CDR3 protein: CATSIDRANEQFF
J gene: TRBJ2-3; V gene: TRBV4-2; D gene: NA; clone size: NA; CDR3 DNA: TGTGCCAGCAGTCCAAGCGGGAGCACAGATACGCAGTATTTT; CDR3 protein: CASSPSGSTDTQYF
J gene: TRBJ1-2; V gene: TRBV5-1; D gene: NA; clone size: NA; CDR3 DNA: TGCGCCAGCAGCTTGGTGGACAGCCAAAATGGCTACACCTTC; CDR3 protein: CASSLVDSQNGYTF
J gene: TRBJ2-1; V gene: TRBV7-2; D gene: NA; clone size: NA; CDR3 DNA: TGTGCCAGCAGCTTAGGTGCCCTCACTTCCTACAATGAGCAGTTCTTC; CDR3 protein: CASSLGALTSYNEQFF
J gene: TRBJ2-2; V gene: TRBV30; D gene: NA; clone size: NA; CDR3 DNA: TGTGCCTGGGATGGTGCCAGCGGGGAGCTGTTTTTT; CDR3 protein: CAWDGASGELFF
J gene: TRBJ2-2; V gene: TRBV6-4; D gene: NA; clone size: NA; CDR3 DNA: TGTGCCAGCAGTGGCATAGACGGGGAGCTGTTTTTT; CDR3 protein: CASSGIDGELFF
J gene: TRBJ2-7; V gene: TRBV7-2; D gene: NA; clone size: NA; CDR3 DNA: TGTGCCAGCAGCACCGACACCCTCAGCTCCTACGAGCAGTACTTC; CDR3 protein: CASSTDTLSSYEQYF
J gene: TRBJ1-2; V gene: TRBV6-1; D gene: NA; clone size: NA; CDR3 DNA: TGTGCCAGCACCGAGGGAGGGGACGCGGATGGCTACACCTTC; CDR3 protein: CASTEGGDADGYTF
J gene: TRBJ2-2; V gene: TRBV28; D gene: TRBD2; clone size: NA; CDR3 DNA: TGTGCCAGCAGTCCTTCTGGGACTATCTTCTCAACCGGGGAGCTGTTTTTT; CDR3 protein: CASSPSGTIFSTGELFF
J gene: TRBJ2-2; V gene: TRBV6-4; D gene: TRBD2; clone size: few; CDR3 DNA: TGTGCCAGCAGTGAGGCTAGCGGGAGGTCCGGGGAGCTGTTTTTT; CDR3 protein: CASSEASGRSGELFF
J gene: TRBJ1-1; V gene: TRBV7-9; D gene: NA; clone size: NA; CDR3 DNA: TGTGCCAGCAGCTTTTCGAGGACCCGGGGTACTGAAGCTTTCTTT; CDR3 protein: CASSFSRTRGTEAFF
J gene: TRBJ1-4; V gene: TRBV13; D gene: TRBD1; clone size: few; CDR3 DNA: TGTGCCAGCAGCCGCCGGGACAGCCTTAATGAAAAACTGTTTTTT; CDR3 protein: CASSRRDSLNEKLFF
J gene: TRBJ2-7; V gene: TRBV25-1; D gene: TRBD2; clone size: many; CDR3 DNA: TGTGCCAGCAGTGGAAATAGCGGGAGTAACTACGAGCAGTACTTC; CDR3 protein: CASSGNSGSNYEQYF
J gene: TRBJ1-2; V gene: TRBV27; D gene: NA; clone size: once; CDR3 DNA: TGTGCCAGCAGTTCGGGACAAGACGTCTATGGCTACACCTTC; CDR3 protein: CASSSGQDVYGYTF